The rows below give T cell receptor beta chains drawn from one sample of a study of T cell responses to AZD1222 COVID-19 vaccine. Profiling relied on immunoSEQ multiplex PCR, and the TCRdb table lists in-frame clones only, not all of them. The sample includes roughly 200,000 clones, approximately 89% of them seen just once. This material consisted of peripheral blood, taken 28 days after the second AZD1222 dose. The receptor source for this set is an adult who received the AZD1222 COVID-19 vaccine. Each CDR3 is given with its conserved first and last residue.

j_call: TRBJ2-5; v_call: TRBV2; cdr3_aa: CASRRTSGSRGETQYF
j_call: TRBJ1-1; v_call: TRBV3-1/TRBV3-2; cdr3_aa: CASSHRQGALTEAFF
j_call: TRBJ1-1; v_call: TRBV5-6; cdr3_aa: CASSFSVNPQLNTEAFF
j_call: TRBJ2-5; v_call: TRBV6-2/TRBV6-3; cdr3_aa: CASSYLAGYQETQYF
j_call: TRBJ1-1; v_call: TRBV9; cdr3_aa: CASSLTPTVNTEAFF
j_call: TRBJ2-2; v_call: TRBV18; cdr3_aa: CASSATGLGNTGELFF
j_call: TRBJ2-3; v_call: TRBV6-5; cdr3_aa: CASRNIPSTDTQYF
j_call: TRBJ2-7; v_call: TRBV9; cdr3_aa: CASSRVGGAGRYEQYF
j_call: TRBJ1-3; v_call: TRBV11-2; cdr3_aa: CASSSNLGAGNTIYF
j_call: TRBJ2-1; v_call: TRBV28; cdr3_aa: CASSLTFPAYNEQFF
j_call: TRBJ1-4; v_call: TRBV9; cdr3_aa: CASSFRTGRGEKLFF
j_call: TRBJ1-2; v_call: TRBV19; cdr3_aa: CASSPPGTNYGYTF
j_call: TRBJ1-6; v_call: TRBV30; cdr3_aa: CAWSTARDNSPLHF
j_call: TRBJ1-1; v_call: TRBV19; cdr3_aa: CASSLGNTEAFF
j_call: TRBJ1-4; v_call: TRBV5-4; cdr3_aa: CASSWTGGSFEKLFF
j_call: TRBJ1-5; v_call: TRBV19; cdr3_aa: CASSEGGLSNQPQHF
j_call: TRBJ1-1; v_call: TRBV7-9; cdr3_aa: CASSSTGTAEAFF
j_call: TRBJ2-5; v_call: TRBV30; cdr3_aa: CAWSLAGGRGETQYF
j_call: TRBJ2-4; v_call: TRBV11-1; cdr3_aa: CASSSHFTGIQYF
j_call: TRBJ2-7; v_call: TRBV5-1; cdr3_aa: CASSPQPTSGRRSYEQYF
j_call: TRBJ2-7; v_call: TRBV5-5; cdr3_aa: CASTNRGFSYEQYF
j_call: TRBJ2-1; v_call: TRBV7-2; cdr3_aa: CASSLDRGRYNEQFF
j_call: TRBJ2-1; v_call: TRBV11-1; cdr3_aa: CASSLLGGGPEDEQFF
j_call: TRBJ1-5; v_call: TRBV6-2/TRBV6-3; cdr3_aa: CASSYGPGQGKGFYQPQHF
j_call: TRBJ2-1; v_call: TRBV11-3; cdr3_aa: CASSLDRGGKLSYNEQFF
j_call: TRBJ1-2; v_call: TRBV2; cdr3_aa: CASNRGPNYGYTF
j_call: TRBJ2-3; v_call: TRBV5-1; cdr3_aa: CASSLYRGGTDTQYF
j_call: TRBJ1-5; v_call: TRBV7-3; cdr3_aa: CASSIGQGQPQHF